Listed here are 30 T cell receptor beta chains from one sample, sequenced in a study of neurological immune-mediated disorders. MiXCR was run by TCRdb on the 5' RACE reads, yielding one entry per CDR3 protein. Of roughly 46,000 distinct CDR3 sequences in the sample, 1.9% are singletons; the top ten hold more than 2%. The source material was PBMCs. These receptors all stem from a woman between 40 and 50 years old with multiple sclerosis.

This clonotype appeared a few times. The V and J genes are TRBV7-3 and TRBJ2-3, with unresolved D. Deletions cut 2 bases from V and 6 bases from J, with 9 bases between. The CDR3 has 13 amino acids. Germline V lookup: CDR1 SGHTA, CDR2 FQGTGA. This CDR3 reads CASSLQAGDTQYF. The CDR3 nucleotides read TGTGCCAGCAGCTTACAGGCCGGGGATACGCAGTATTTT. Full variable domain (remainder filled in from reference TRBV7-3 and TRBJ2-3): GAGVSQTPSNKVTEKGKYVELRCDPISGHTALYWYRQSLGQGPEFLIYFQGTGAADDSGLPNDRFFAVRPEGSVSTLKIQRTERGDSAVYLCASSLQAGDTQYFGPGTRLTVL.

This clonotype was seen at least ten times. The chain carries TRBV7-9 and TRBJ1-1; D may be TRBD1 (5 bases). CDR1 is SEHNR and CDR2 is FQNEAQ in the germline V gene (reference sequence). This CDR3 spans 13 amino acids. V lost 3 bases to trimming and J lost 11 bases, with 16 bases between them. Written as DNA, the CDR3 is TGTGCCAGCAGCTTCGGGGCTGGCGGGAGGGCTTTCTTT. Translated, it gives CASSFGAGGRAFF.

There are many counts of this clonotype. The chain recombines TRBV5-1 with TRBJ2-1, with TRBD2 matching 8 bases. With V trimmed by 4 bases and J by 1 base, 10 bases remained unmatched. CDR3 length: 17 residues. CDR1 is SGHRS, CDR2 YFSETQ, per germline. CDR3 bases: TGCGCCAGCAGCCTCGCCGGGACTAGGGGATCCTACAATGAGCAGTTCTTC. Translated, it gives CASSLAGTRGSYNEQFF.

This clonotype was counted ten times or more. V is TRBV10-3 and J is TRBJ2-3; 11 nucleotides line up with TRBD2. The germline V gene encodes CDR1 ENHRY and CDR2 SYGVKD. CDR3 length: 17 residues. V lost 1 base, J lost 2 bases, and 5 bases stayed unmatched. The CDR3, as DNA: TGTGCCATCAGTGAGTGGATAGCGGGGGGGAACACAGATACGCAGTATTTT. Residues: CAISEWIAGGNTDTQYF.

This rearrangement joins TRBV20-1 to TRBJ2-3; tentatively, D is TRBD1 (6 bases). The CDR3 covers 14 residues. Looked up from germline, CDR1 is DFQATT and CDR2 is SNEGSKA (reference sequence). V gave up 3 bases and J gave up 1 base, with 11 bases separating them. CDR3: CSARDRGGTDTQYF. The CDR3 DNA sequence: TGCAGTGCTAGGGACAGAGGGGGCACAGATACGCAGTATTTT.

This sequence joins TRBV7-3 and TRBJ2-4; no definite D call. Germline V gene data show CDR1 as SGHTA and CDR2 as FQGTGA. V lost 4 bases and J 6 bases, leaving 10 bases between the germline ends. This CDR3 is built from 13 residues. CDR3 bases: TGTGCCAGCAGCTCCGCCCCGTTAAACATTCAGTACTTC. It codes for CASSSAPLNIQYF.

Here the CDR3 DNA reads TGTGCCAGCAGTGGAATGTCTTGGGGGGCTGGCAATCAGCCCCAGCATTTT. The encoded protein is CASSGMSWGAGNQPQHF. V and J are TRBV2 and TRBJ1-5; maybe TRBD1 (6 bases). CDR3 length: 17 amino acids. Germline V lookup: CDR1 SNHLY, CDR2 FYNNEI. V was cut by 4 bases and J by 2 bases, with 18 bases left in between.

This clonotype appeared many times. This sequence joins TRBV12-3 or TRBV12-4 and TRBJ1-1; D remains ambiguous. The V end was cut by 1 base, the J end by 1 base, with 10 bases between. The CDR3 sequence is 15 residues long. CDR3 residues: CASSLVWTSNTEAFF. The CDR3 DNA is TGTGCCAGCAGTTTAGTATGGACGTCGAACACTGAAGCTTTCTTT.

By its share, this clonotype is medium-sized. The chain combines TRBV20-1 with TRBJ2-1; 12 bases line up with TRBD2. The CDR3 is 14 residues long. Trimming removed 5 bases from V and 6 bases from J; junction bases left unmatched: 5. From germline, CDR1 is DFQATT and CDR2 SNEGSKA (reference sequence). CDR3 region: CSASGLAGSNEQFF. CDR3 DNA: TGCAGTGCTTCTGGACTAGCGGGAAGCAATGAGCAGTTCTTC.

Many counts were recorded for this clonotype. The J gene is TRBJ2-5, the V gene TRBV5-1; possible D gene TRBD2, 6 bases. V gave up 1 base and J gave up 4 bases, with 14 bases separating them. Germline CDR1 is SGHRS and CDR2 is YFSETQ. The CDR3 spans 15 residues. The CDR3 DNA reads as TGCGCCAGCAGCTTGAGTGGCCTCGGGAGAGAGACCCAGTACTTC. This gives the protein CASSLSGLGRETQYF.

This clonotype was observed many times. CDR3 amino acids: CASSLQGQAYEQYF. The CDR3 DNA reads TGTGCCAGTAGCCTACAGGGACAGGCGTACGAGCAGTACTTC. The gene calls are TRBV19 and TRBJ2-7; 8 bases map to TRBD1. In germline, CDR1 is LNHDA, CDR2 SQIVND (reference sequence). V trimming: 6 bases; J trimming: 4 bases; junction bases outside the gene matches: 8. This CDR3 has 14 amino acids. The full variable domain, rest sourced from reference TRBV19 and TRBJ2-7, is DGGITQSPKYLFRKEGQNVTLSCEQNLNHDAMYWYRQDPGQGLRLIYYSQIVNDFQKGDIAEGYSVSREKKESFPLTVTSAQKNPTAFYLCASSLQGQAYEQYFGPGTRLTVT.

This clonotype was counted at least ten times. The rearrangement links TRBV5-1 to TRBJ2-7; D is possibly TRBD1 (6 bases). CDR1 is SGHRS, CDR2 YFSETQ, per germline. The CDR3 is 13 amino acids. V was clipped by 2 bases and J by 6 bases, with 12 bases between them. CDR3: CASSFRGNTEQYF. The CDR3 nucleotides read TGCGCCAGCAGCTTTAGGGGGAACACCGAGCAGTACTTC.

This clonotype was detected ten times or more. The J gene is TRBJ2-1, the V gene TRBV9; perhaps TRBD1 as D (6 bases). Between the trimmed V and J ends, which lost 1 base and 2 bases, there was a span of 13 bases. The germline gives CDR1 SGDLS, CDR2 YYNGEE. This CDR3 is 16 amino acids long. The CDR3 reads CASSVLGRGAYNEQFF. The CDR3 DNA sequence: TGTGCCAGCAGCGTACTCGGCAGGGGAGCCTACAATGAGCAGTTCTTC.

This clonotype has ten or more counts. J is TRBJ1-2 and V is TRBV6-5; the match to TRBD1 covers 9 bases. The germline V gene has CDR1 MNHEY and CDR2 SVGAGI. Trimming took 8 bases from V and 8 from J; bases not matched to a gene: 9. CDR3 length equals 13 residues. CDR3 sequence: CASATGGAGGYTF. In DNA, the CDR3 is TGTGCCAGCGCCACAGGGGGCGCGGGAGGCTACACCTTC.

This clonotype was seen ten or more times. The chain links TRBV25-1 to TRBJ1-5; TRBD1 might be the D (5 bases). CDR1 and CDR2 from the germline V gene are MGHDK and SYGVNS. The CDR3 consists of 15 residues. The V gene lost 3 bases and the J gene lost 0 bases, with 9 bases spanning the gap. CDR3 coding DNA: TGTGCCAGCAGTGACGGGGGGTATAGCAATCAGCCCCAGCATTTT. As protein: CASSDGGYSNQPQHF. The full variable domain, in which reference TRBV25-1 and TRBJ1-5 provide the parts outside the CDR3, is EADIYQTPRYLVIGTGKKITLECSQTMGHDKMYWYQQDPGMELHLIHYSYGVNSTEKGDLSSESTVSRIRTEHFPLTLESARPSHTSQYLCASSDGGYSNQPQHFGDGTRLSIL.

This clonotype was counted many times. This rearrangement joins TRBV11-2 to TRBJ1-4; D is uncertain. Germline V gives CDR1 SGHAT, CDR2 FQNNGV. The V and J ends lost 5 bases and 4 bases respectively, with 20 bases between them. CDR3 size: 17 residues. As DNA, the CDR3 is TGTGCCAGCAGCCCGTCGCTGTATCCCGGATTTAATGAAAAACTGTTTTTT. Its protein product is CASSPSLYPGFNEKLFF.

Comments on this clonotype: An end of the junction does not agree with germline; a read error may underlie this. The rearrangement joins TRBV27 to TRBJ1-6; D is possibly TRBD1 (5 bases). Germline V gives CDR1 MNHEY, CDR2 SMNVEV (reference sequence). The CDR3 runs to 14 residues. Here the CDR3 reads CASSLLPGNAPLNF. The CDR3 DNA reads TGTGCCAGCAGTTTATTGCCAGGGAACGCACCCCTCAACTTT.

There are many counts of this clonotype. This sequence joins TRBV6-6 and TRBJ2-3, with 10 positions matching TRBD2. The CDR3 consists of 15 residues. Trimming at V came to 6 bases and at J to 7 bases, leaving 10 bases not matched to a gene. The germline V gene encodes CDR1 MNHNY and CDR2 SVGAGI (reference sequence). The DNA of the CDR3 is TGTGCCAGCAGGACTGCAGCGGGGGGGCGTTATACGCAGTATTTT. Protein: CASRTAAGGRYTQYF.

This clonotype has a count of ten or more. V gene TRBV6-6 combines with J gene TRBJ2-3; 8 nucleotides match TRBD2. CDR1 and CDR2 from the germline V gene are MNHNY and SVGAGI (reference sequence). The CDR3 loop spans 15 amino acids. Trimming took 5 bases from V and 2 from J; bases not matched to a gene: 6. CDR3 sequence: CASSPGGADTDTQYF. The CDR3 nucleotides are TGTGCCAGCAGTCCCGGGGGGGCGGACACAGATACGCAGTATTTT.

This clonotype was seen at least ten times. V gene TRBV20-1 combines with J gene TRBJ1-1; D remains unclear. This CDR3 is built from 11 residues. The germline V and J ends were trimmed by 5 bases and 1 base, with 5 bases remaining between them. CDR1 DFQATT and CDR2 SNEGSKA come from the germline V gene (reference sequence). Here the CDR3 reads CSALGNTEAFF. CDR3 nucleotides: TGCAGTGCTCTAGGGAACACTGAAGCTTTCTTT.

This clonotype was seen at least ten times. The chain recombines TRBV12-3 or TRBV12-4 with TRBJ1-3, with 9 nucleotides matching TRBD1. CDR3 length equals 15 residues. The junction had 7 bases not matched to a gene; V was cut back by 6 bases and J by 4 bases. CDR3 coding DNA: TGTGCCAGCAGAGTACAGGGGGCGTACGGAAACACCATATATTTT. Protein sequence: CASRVQGAYGNTIYF.

This clonotype was detected ten times or more. This chain links TRBV10-2 with TRBJ1-2; 8 nucleotides agree with TRBD1. V dropped 2 bases and J dropped 7; count of bases not matched to a gene: 9. The germline V gene encodes CDR1 WSHSY and CDR2 SAAADI. The CDR3 totals 15 residues. DNA for the CDR3: TGCGCCAGCAGTGAGACGGGACAGGCCAGTTTTGGCTACACCTTC. Its translation: CASSETGQASFGYTF.

The sample holds many counts of this clonotype. The CDR3 region has the DNA TGTGCCAGCAGCCATACCGGGACAGACTCCTACGAGCAGTACTTC. This codes for CASSHTGTDSYEQYF. This chain connects TRBV3-1 to TRBJ2-7, with 7 bases lining up with TRBD1. The CDR3 covers 15 residues. Germline values: CDR1 LGHDT, CDR2 YNNKEL (reference sequence). The junction had 5 bases not matched to a gene; V was cut back by 3 bases and J by 0 bases.

The table lists this clonotype with many counts. This sequence joins TRBV7-2 and TRBJ1-2; D gene ambiguous. V lost 4 bases and J lost 0, with 6 bases in between. CDR3 length: 13 residues. Looked up from germline, CDR1 is SGHTA and CDR2 is FQGNSA. CDR3 region: CASSSTANYGYTF. The CDR3 nucleotides are TGTGCCAGCAGCTCAACAGCTAACTATGGCTACACCTTC.

This clonotype was recorded many times. V is TRBV20-1 and J is TRBJ1-1, with 8 bases fitting TRBD1. Unmatched junction bases numbered 5, after V lost 1 base and J lost 1 base. Germline assignment: CDR1 DFQATT and CDR2 SNEGSKA (reference sequence). The CDR3 runs to 15 residues. The CDR3 region has the DNA TGCAGTGCTAGAGTTGCGGGGACAGGGAACACTGAAGCTTTCTTT. It specifies CSARVAGTGNTEAFF.

This clonotype was detected a few times. At one end the junction does not follow the germline gene, possibly because of a read error. V usage is TRBV7-9 and J usage is TRBJ2-3; 7 bases map to TRBD2. CDR3 length equals 13 residues. CDR1 and CDR2 (germline): SEHNR, FQNEAQ (reference sequence). CDR3 DNA sequence: TGTGCCAGCAGATTAGCGGGCCCAGATACGCAGTATTTT. Encoded protein: CASRLAGPDTQYF.

This clonotype was counted ten times or more. This rearrangement joins TRBV27 to TRBJ2-3; D is unclear. The CDR3 totals 14 residues. Germline V gives CDR1 MNHEY, CDR2 SMNVEV (reference sequence). V dropped 3 bases and J dropped 2 bases, with 9 bases sitting between them. The DNA for the CDR3 is TGTGCCAGCAGTTTCCGCGGTTACACAGATACGCAGTATTTT. Protein product: CASSFRGYTDTQYF.

This clonotype was found many times. The chain has TRBV20-1 and TRBJ2-1, with 8 bases fitting TRBD2. The CDR3 has 15 amino acids. CDR1 is DFQATT and CDR2 is SNEGSKA in the germline V gene (reference sequence). V dropped 2 bases and J dropped 5; count of bases not matched to a gene: 8. The CDR3 sequence is CSARRLIAGHNEQFF. CDR3 bases: TGCAGTGCTAGAAGGTTAATAGCGGGGCACAATGAGCAGTTCTTC.

This clonotype appeared many times. The chain recombines TRBV12-3 or TRBV12-4 with TRBJ2-3; D is ambiguous. V shed 8 bases and J shed 1 base, with 7 bases lying between them. The CDR3 has 12 amino acids. In DNA form, the CDR3 reads TGTGCCAGCGCGGCGGGCACAGATACGCAGTATTTT. Translated: CASAAGTDTQYF.

This clonotype was recorded at least ten times. The chain combines TRBV2 with TRBJ2-3; D is unresolved. V lost 8 bases to trimming and J lost 4 bases, with 13 bases between them. The CDR3 runs 13 residues. CDR1 and CDR2 from the germline V gene are SNHLY and FYNNEI. This CDR3 is CASEQPPADTQYF. The CDR3 coding sequence is TGTGCCAGCGAACAACCGCCGGCAGATACGCAGTATTTT.